The 12 T cell receptor beta chains below all came from one sample that was sequenced in a study of graft-versus-host responses after intestinal transplantation. The repertoire was sequenced with immunoSEQ multiplex PCR; TCRdb's copy has only in-frame clones and lacks some. The sample lists 45,000 to 60,000 clones, 80% to 95% occurring once. No antigen is known for these receptors. The sample here was unstimulated CD4+ T cells sorted from spleen or lymph node cells, taken before transplant. These receptors originate from a human donor who was the organ donor for an intestinal transplant.

In its sample, this clone was seen once. Its ends do not fully match the called genes, so a read error is possible. The chain uses TRBV5-4 and TRBJ2-4, with no clear D. This CDR3 is built from 12 residues. Germline V gene lookup returns CDR1 SGHNT and CDR2 YYREEE (reference sequence). The CDR3 DNA is TGTGCCAGCAGCTTGGGAGCTACAACGCGCACCTTC. Amino acid sequence: CASSLGATTRTF.

V usage is TRBV5-1 and J usage is TRBJ2-7, with 9 bases aligning to TRBD2. V lost 1 base, J lost 0 bases, and 2 bases stayed unmatched. The CDR3 runs 15 residues. Germline CDR1 SGHRS, CDR2 YFSETQ. CDR3 bases: TGCGCCAGCAGCTTGATACTAGCGGGCTCCTACGAGCAGTACTTC. It is translated as CASSLILAGSYEQYF.

In its sample, this clone was seen once. The V and J genes are TRBV4-1 and TRBJ1-1; 7 positions agree with TRBD1. V dropped 0 bases and J dropped 6; count of bases not matched to a gene: 1. In germline, CDR1 is MGHRA, CDR2 YSYEKL. CDR3 length: 13 amino acids. The CDR3 region is CASSQDQGAEAFF. CDR3 nucleotides: TGCGCCAGCAGCCAAGATCAGGGGGCTGAAGCTTTCTTT.

This chain uses TRBV29-1 with TRBJ2-3; 9 bases line up with TRBD2. Losses at the gene ends were 6 bases for V and 5 bases for J; bases not matched to a gene: 9. The CDR3 consists of 14 residues. The germline V gene encodes CDR1 SQVTM and CDR2 ANQGSEA. The chain's CDR3 is CSVLSSGKGDTQYF. For the CDR3, the DNA is TGCAGCGTCTTATCTAGCGGGAAGGGAGATACGCAGTATTTT.

This chain uses TRBV5-1 with TRBJ1-2; D not resolved. The CDR3 runs to 12 residues. V lost 8 bases, J lost 8 bases, and 16 bases lay in between. Germline assignment: CDR1 SGHRS and CDR2 YFSETQ. The CDR3 protein is CASRGTGSGYTF. DNA for the CDR3: TGCGCCAGTCGGGGTACGGGCTCCGGCTACACCTTC.

V and J are TRBV4-1 and TRBJ1-6; D is unresolved. V was cut by 1 base and J by 7 bases, with 8 bases left in between. This CDR3 has 14 residues. Germline V lookup: CDR1 MGHRA, CDR2 YSYEKL. CDR3 residues: CASSQGGNNSPLHF. CDR3 DNA: TGCGCCAGCAGCCAAGGTGGGAACAATTCACCCCTCCACTTT.

This chain links TRBV2 with TRBJ1-5; 8 bases map to TRBD1. V gave up 6 bases and J gave up 6 bases; unmatched junction bases: 7. The CDR3 loop spans 14 amino acids. Germline assignment: CDR1 SNHLY and CDR2 FYNNEI. Here the CDR3 reads CASSRTGISQPQHF. CDR3 in DNA: TGTGCCAGCAGCAGGACAGGGATATCTCAGCCCCAGCATTTT.

This clone was counted a single time. V is TRBV11-1 and J is TRBJ2-7; D gene uncertain. V shed 3 bases and J shed 0 bases, with 6 bases lying between them. The CDR3 has 13 residues. Germline V gene data show CDR1 as SGHAT and CDR2 as FQDESV (reference sequence). The CDR3 DNA is TGTGCCAGCAGCTTCGTTAGCTCCTACGAGCAGTACTTC. Amino acids: CASSFVSSYEQYF. Based on the CDR3 plus reference TRBV11-1 and TRBJ2-7, the full variable domain is EAEVAQSPRYKITEKSQAVAFWCDPISGHATLYWYRQILGQGPELLVQFQDESVVDDSQLPKDRFSAERLKGVDSTLKIQPAELGDSAMYLCASSFVSSYEQYFGPGTRLTVT.

The chain carries TRBV7-9 and TRBJ2-3; 9 nucleotides line up with TRBD1. This CDR3 has 14 amino acids. The J segment lost 3 bases and the V segment lost 4 bases, leaving 2 bases of the junction unmatched. Per the germline V gene, CDR1 is SEHNR and CDR2 is FQNEAQ (reference sequence). The CDR3 DNA follows: TGTGCCAGCAGCTCGGGGACAGGGACAGATACGCAGTATTTT. This sequence encodes CASSSGTGTDTQYF.

The CDR3 bases are TGCGCCAGCACCGACAGCGGCTACGAGCAGTACTTC. Its translation is CASTDSGYEQYF. The chain recombines TRBV5-1 with TRBJ2-7; D may correspond to TRBD1 or TRBD2 (5 bases each). Germline CDR1 and CDR2: SGHRS and YFSETQ. This CDR3 has 12 amino acids. Deletions cut 6 bases from V and 3 bases from J, with 10 bases between.

The sample holds one count of this clone. This chain uses TRBV2 with TRBJ1-4, with a tentative D call TRBD1 (5 bases). Germline-derived CDR1 and CDR2 are SNHLY and FYNNEI. V dropped 10 bases and J dropped 8 bases, with 17 bases sitting between them. The CDR3 sequence is 13 residues long. This chain's CDR3 is CAKRAGPAEKLFF. The CDR3 coding sequence is TGTGCCAAAAGGGCAGGGCCTGCCGAAAAACTGTTTTTT. Combining the CDR3 with reference TRBV2 and TRBJ1-4 gives the whole variable domain EPEVTQTPSHQVTQMGQEVILRCVPISNHLYFYWYRQILGQKVEFLVSFYNNEISEKSEIFDDQFSVERPDGSNFTLKIRSTKLEDSAMYFCAKRAGPAEKLFFGSGTQLSVL.

The chain carries TRBV2 and TRBJ1-4; no clear D. CDR1 is SNHLY and CDR2 is FYNNEI in the germline V gene. Trimming took 10 bases from V and 4 from J, leaving 16 bases between them. The CDR3 is made up of 14 amino acids. CDR3 loop: CATKGLTRNEKLFF. In DNA form, the CDR3 reads TGTGCCACCAAGGGCCTTACCCGTAATGAAAAACTGTTTTTT.